Detailed here is one T cell receptor beta chain. This clonotype counts as large (0.1 to 1%). The clone's antigen remains unknown. No base quality values were provided; no much bigger clone lies one nucleotide off. This sample was included in a study (dated by TCRdb to 2015 to 2017). Concerning the study at large: Whether tumor-infiltrating Tregs in breast cancer are recruited from blood Tregs or converted in situ from other CD4+ T cell subsets was tested. General study outcomes and caveats: Rather than covering whole repertoires, validation in the larger cohort was restricted to a single TCR beta V-J rearrangement. Tumor memory CD4+ T cell TCR gene usage was found to cluster with blood and lymph node memory CD4+ cells and with lymph node naive CD4+ cells. Across roughly 25 patients, roughly an eighth of tumor Treg TRBV12-4/TRBJ1-2 sequences were found to be shared with naive CD4+ cells, compared with under 2.3% shared with blood Tregs or memory cells. Tumor-infiltrating Treg TCR alpha and beta sequences overlapped most with tumor naive CD4+ T cells, then with blood naive CD4+ T cells.

Libraries were built with multiplex PCR. The instrument given in TCRdb is Ion Torrent PGM. For the 23-patient analysis, adaptor-ligated barcode primers were used to amplify TRBV12-4/TRBJ1-2 clonotypes. For the roughly 21-patient cohort, the TRBV12-4/TRBJ1-2 amplicons were sequenced on the Ion Personal Genome Machine system. The authors' pipeline ran thus. Sequencing data were pooled across the five patients for each of nine subset-tissue groups and compared by unsupervised clustering of TCR gene usage. Repertoire similarity was calculated with the Morisita-Horn index, weighting shared sequences by their contribution to each repertoire. TCRdb passed the public sequencing reads through fastp at Q25 and MiXCR, retaining productive beta sequences. Rows matching on CDR3 protein sequence are summarized as one entry with the most common DNA and genes. TCRdb's processing, not the authors', yielded these V and J calls. A total of fewer than 500 distinct CDR3 sequences appear in this sample, 25% to 40% of them only once. The top ten clonotypes cover about 33% of the sample.

The CDR3 covers 15 residues, taking in both the cysteine and the phenylalanine. CDR3 DNA only is kept here, 45 bases in frame from base 1. The V and J ends are trimmed by 2 bases and 5 bases, leaving 15 bases between them. CD4+CD25+CD127-/low cells were isolated as Tregs. A larger group of around 23 breast cancer patients was studied by sequencing a single TRBV12-4/TRBJ1-2 rearrangement in tumor Tregs and blood Treg, naive and memory CD4+ cells. Tumor tissue and lymph nodes from ipsilateral axillary dissection were perfused with PBS, minced and digested with collagenase I and hyaluronidase. A purity exceeding 90% was confirmed by FACS for the sorted cell populations.

The TCR sequence derives from a female donor with breast cancer. This chain is built from TRBV12-3 or TRBV12-4 and TRBJ1-2, with TRBD1 as a weak D call on 5 bases. Sequenced input: tumor-infiltrating Tregs sorted from the breast tumor. The CDR3 reads CASSLHGQGLYGYTF. At the DNA level, the sequence is TGTGCCAGCAGTTTACATGGGCAGGGTTTATATGGCTACACCTTC.